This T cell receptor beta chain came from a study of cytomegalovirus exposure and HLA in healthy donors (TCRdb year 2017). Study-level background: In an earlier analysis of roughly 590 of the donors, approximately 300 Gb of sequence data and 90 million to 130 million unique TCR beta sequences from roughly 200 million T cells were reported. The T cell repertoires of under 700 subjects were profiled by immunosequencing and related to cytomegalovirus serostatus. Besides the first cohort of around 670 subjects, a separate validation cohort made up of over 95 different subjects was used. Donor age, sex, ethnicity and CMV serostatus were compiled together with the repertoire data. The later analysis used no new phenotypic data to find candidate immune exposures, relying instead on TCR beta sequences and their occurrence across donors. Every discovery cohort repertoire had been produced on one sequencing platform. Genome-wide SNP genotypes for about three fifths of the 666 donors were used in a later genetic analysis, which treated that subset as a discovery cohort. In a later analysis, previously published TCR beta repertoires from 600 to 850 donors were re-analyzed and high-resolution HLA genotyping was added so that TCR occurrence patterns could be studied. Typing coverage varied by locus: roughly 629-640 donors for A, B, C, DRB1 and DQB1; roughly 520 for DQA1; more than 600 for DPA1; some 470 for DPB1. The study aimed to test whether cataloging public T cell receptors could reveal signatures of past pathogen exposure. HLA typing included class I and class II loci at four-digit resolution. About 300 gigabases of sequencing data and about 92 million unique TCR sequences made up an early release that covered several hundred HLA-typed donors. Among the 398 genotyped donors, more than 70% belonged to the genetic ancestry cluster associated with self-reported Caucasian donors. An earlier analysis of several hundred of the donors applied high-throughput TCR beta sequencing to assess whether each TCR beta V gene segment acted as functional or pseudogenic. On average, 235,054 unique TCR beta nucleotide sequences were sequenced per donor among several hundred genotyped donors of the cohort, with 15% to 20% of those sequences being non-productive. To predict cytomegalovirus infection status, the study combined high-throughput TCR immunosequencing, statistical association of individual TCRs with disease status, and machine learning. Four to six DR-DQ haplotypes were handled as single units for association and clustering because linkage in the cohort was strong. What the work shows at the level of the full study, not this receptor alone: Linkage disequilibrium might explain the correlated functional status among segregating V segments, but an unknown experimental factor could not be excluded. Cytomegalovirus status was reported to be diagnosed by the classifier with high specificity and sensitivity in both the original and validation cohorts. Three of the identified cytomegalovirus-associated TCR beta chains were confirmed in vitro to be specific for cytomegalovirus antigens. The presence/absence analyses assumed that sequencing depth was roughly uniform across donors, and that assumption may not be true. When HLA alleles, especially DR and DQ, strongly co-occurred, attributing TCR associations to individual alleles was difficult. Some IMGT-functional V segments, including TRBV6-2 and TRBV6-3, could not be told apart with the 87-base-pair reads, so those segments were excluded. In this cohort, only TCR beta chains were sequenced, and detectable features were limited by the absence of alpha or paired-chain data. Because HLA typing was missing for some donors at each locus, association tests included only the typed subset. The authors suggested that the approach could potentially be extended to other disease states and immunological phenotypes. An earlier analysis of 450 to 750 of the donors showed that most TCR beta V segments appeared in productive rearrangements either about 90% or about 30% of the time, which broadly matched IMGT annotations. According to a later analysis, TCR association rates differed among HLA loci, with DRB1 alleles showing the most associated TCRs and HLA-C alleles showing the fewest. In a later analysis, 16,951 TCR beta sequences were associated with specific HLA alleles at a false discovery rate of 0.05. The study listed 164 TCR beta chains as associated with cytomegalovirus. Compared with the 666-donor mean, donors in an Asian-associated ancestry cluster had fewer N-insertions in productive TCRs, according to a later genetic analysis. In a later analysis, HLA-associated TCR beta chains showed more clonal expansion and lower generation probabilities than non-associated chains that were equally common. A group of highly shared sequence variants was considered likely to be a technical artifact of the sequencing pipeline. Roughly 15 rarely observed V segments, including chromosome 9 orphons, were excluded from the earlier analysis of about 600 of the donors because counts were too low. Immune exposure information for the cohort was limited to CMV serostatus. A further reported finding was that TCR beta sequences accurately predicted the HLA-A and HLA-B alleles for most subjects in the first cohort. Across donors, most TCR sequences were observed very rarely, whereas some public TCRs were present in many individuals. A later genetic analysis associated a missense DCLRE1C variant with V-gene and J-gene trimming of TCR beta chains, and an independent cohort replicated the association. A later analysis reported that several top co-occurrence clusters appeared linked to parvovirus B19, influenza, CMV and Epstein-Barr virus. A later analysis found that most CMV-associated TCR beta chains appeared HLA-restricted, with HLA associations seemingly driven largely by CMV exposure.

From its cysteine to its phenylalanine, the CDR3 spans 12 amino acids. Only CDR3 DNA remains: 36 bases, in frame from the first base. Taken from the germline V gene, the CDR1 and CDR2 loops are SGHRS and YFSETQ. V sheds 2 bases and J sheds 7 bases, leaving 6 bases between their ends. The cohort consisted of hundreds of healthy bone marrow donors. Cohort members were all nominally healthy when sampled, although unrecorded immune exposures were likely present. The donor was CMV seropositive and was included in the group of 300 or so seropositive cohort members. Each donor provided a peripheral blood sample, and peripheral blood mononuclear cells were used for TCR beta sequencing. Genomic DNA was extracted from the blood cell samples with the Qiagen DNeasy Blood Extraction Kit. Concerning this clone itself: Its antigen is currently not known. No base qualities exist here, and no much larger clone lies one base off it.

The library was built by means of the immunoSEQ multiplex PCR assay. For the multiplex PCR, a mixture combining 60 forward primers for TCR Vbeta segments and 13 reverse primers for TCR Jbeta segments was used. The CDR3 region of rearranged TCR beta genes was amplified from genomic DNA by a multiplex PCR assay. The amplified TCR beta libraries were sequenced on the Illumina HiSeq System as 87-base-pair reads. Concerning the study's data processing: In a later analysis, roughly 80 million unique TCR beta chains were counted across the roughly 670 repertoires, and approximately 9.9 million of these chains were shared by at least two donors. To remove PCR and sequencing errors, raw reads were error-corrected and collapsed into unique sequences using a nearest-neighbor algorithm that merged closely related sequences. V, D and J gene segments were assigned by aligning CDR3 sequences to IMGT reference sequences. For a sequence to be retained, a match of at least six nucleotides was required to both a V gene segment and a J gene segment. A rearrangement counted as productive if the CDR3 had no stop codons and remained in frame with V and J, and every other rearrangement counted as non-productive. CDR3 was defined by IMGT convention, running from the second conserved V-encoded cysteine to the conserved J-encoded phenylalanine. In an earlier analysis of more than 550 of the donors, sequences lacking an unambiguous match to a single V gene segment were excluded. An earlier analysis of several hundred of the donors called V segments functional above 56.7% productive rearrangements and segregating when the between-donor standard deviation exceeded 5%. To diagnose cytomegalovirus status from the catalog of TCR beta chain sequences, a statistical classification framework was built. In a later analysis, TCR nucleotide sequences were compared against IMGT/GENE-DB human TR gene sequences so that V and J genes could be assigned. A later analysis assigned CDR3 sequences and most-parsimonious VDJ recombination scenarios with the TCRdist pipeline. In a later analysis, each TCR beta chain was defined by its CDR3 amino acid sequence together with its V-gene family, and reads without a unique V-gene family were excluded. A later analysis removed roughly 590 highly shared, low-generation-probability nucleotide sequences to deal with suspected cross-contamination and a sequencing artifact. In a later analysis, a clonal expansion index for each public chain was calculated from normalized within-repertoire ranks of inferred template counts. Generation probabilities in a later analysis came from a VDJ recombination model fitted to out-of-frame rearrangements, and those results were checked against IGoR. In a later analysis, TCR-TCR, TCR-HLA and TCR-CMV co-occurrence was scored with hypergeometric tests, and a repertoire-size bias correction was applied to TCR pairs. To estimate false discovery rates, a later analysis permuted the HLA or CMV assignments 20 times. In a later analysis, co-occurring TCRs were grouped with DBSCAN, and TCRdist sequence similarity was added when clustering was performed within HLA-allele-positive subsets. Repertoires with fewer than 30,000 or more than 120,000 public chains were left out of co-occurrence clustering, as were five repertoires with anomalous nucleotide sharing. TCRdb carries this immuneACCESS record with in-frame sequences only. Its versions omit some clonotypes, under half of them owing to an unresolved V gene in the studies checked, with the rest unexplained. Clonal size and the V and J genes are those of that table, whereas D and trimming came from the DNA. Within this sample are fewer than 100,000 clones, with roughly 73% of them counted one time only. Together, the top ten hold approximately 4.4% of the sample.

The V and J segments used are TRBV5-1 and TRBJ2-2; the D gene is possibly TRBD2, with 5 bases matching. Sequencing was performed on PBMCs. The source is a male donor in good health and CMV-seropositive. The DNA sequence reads TGCGCCAGCAGCTTTGCGGGCGGGGAGCTGTTTTTT. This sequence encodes CASSFAGGELFF.